Presented here are 5 T cell receptor beta chains from one specimen sequenced in a study of neurological immune-mediated disorders (dated 2019 in TCRdb). Taken with the paper, the label for time point translates to: technical triplicate 1. Libraries were made using 5' RACE. The sequencing machine was an Illumina HiSeq 2500. The public reads were reprocessed in TCRdb via fastp at Q25 and MiXCR, keeping in-frame beta chains. Duplicate CDR3 protein sequences are folded into a single record with the most common DNA and genes. The sample table holds some 22,000 distinct CDR3 sequences, of which around 13% were seen once. The ten largest clones take up about 5.5% of the sample. Specimen: CD4+ T cells from blood. The receptors derive from a female donor with HTLV-1-associated myelopathy (HAM/TSP).

This clonotype has at least ten counts. The rearrangement links TRBV4-1 to TRBJ2-7; TRBD1 matches at 7 bases. The V segment lost 3 bases and the J segment 0 bases; nucleotides outside the gene matches: 2. The CDR3 is made up of 14 amino acids. Germline V CDR1 and CDR2: MGHRA, YSYEKL. This chain's CDR3 is CASSHRDSSYEQYF. In DNA, the CDR3 is TGCGCCAGCAGCCACCGGGACAGCTCCTACGAGCAGTACTTC.

This clonotype was observed at least ten times. The chain links TRBV6-5 to TRBJ2-7; 13 bases map to TRBD2. Unmatched junction bases numbered 5, after V lost 2 bases and J lost 1 base. In germline, CDR1 is MNHEY, CDR2 SVGAGI. The CDR3 sequence is 17 residues long. CDR3 DNA: TGTGCCAGCAGTTACCGGACTAGCGGGAGCCGATCCTACGAGCAGTACTTC. It encodes CASSYRTSGSRSYEQYF.

Within the sample, this clonotype is medium-sized. CDR3 amino acids: CSATGNTEAFF. The DNA for the CDR3 is TGCAGTGCTACAGGGAACACTGAAGCTTTCTTT. The rearrangement joins TRBV20-1 to TRBJ1-1; no firm D call. V was pared by 4 bases and J by 1 base, with 4 bases between. Germline CDR1 reads DFQATT; CDR2 reads SNEGSKA (reference sequence). This CDR3 region has 11 residues.

As for this clonotype: At one end the junction does not follow the germline gene, possibly because of a read error. This chain uses TRBV5-1 with TRBJ1-5, with D unresolved. The CDR3 covers 13 residues. Per the germline V gene, CDR1 is SGHRS and CDR2 is YFSETQ. Written as DNA, the CDR3 is TGCGCCAGTAGCATAGATGGCAATAAGCCCCAGCATTTT. Translating gives CASSIDGNKPQHF.

By share of the sample, this clonotype is medium-sized. This chain joins TRBV7-3 and TRBJ1-6, with D tentatively TRBD1 (6 bases). Germline V gene data show CDR1 as SGHTA and CDR2 as FQGTGA. The CDR3 runs to 15 residues. V lost 0 bases and J lost 3, with 6 bases in between. CDR3 amino acids: CASSLTGGYNSPLHF. DNA of the CDR3: TGTGCCAGCAGCTTAACAGGGGGCTATAATTCACCCCTCCACTTT.